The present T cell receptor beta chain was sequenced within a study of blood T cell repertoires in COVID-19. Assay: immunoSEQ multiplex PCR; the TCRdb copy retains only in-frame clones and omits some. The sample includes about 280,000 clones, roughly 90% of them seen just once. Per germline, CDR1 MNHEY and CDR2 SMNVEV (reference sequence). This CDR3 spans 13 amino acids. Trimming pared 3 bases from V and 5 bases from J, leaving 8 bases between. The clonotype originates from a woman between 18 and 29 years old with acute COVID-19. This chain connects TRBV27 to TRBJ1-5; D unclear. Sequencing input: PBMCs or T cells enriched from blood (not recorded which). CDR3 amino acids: CASSFSRDQPQHF. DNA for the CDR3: TGTGCCAGCAGTTTCTCCCGCGATCAGCCCCAGCATTTT.